The following is a TCR beta chain sequence with its context. The antigen is not known. The length of the CDR3 is 12 residues. Germline lookup yields CDR1 MDHEN and CDR2 SYDVKM. Trimming shortened V by 8 bases and J by 6 bases, and 13 bases separated the two germline ends. The data stem from a study of Tregs in tolerant kidney transplant recipients. Thawed PBMCs were FACS-sorted into unstimulated CD4+CD25+CD127- regulatory T cells, CD4+CD25- non-regulatory cells, CD4 and CD8 cells. Study-wide results and limits: No direct test of biological reproducibility was done here. Few patients were studied, so findings need validation in larger groups.

Only in-frame clones appear in the TCRdb table, and some are missing; sequencing was by immunoSEQ multiplex PCR. The table has 98,000 or so clones, nearly 90% seen once. The V gene is TRBV28, the J gene TRBJ1-2, with D perhaps matching TRBD1 (5 bases). The specimen was CD4+ T cells from blood, collected before the transplant. The receptor was isolated from a human donor who received a combined kidney and bone marrow transplant. In nucleotides, the CDR3 is TGTGCCAGCGGGAGGGACGGGGATGGCTACACCTTC. It codes for CASGRDGDGYTF.